This TCR beta chain was sequenced for a study of control samples from healthy donors and cancer patients. Sequencing was performed with immunoSEQ multiplex PCR; in TCRdb, only in-frame clones are kept and a portion is missing. The sample has about 18,000 clones, around 84% seen once; the top ten hold 25% to 30%. The receptor comes from a woman aged 70 to 79 with lung cancer. What was sequenced was PBMCs.

CDR3 region: CASSLTEPAYNEQFF. DNA of the CDR3: TGTGCCAGCAGTTTGACTGAACCCGCCTACAATGAGCAGTTCTTC. The rearrangement uses TRBV28 and TRBJ2-1; D is unclear. This CDR3 is 15 amino acids long. Germline V lookup: CDR1 MDHEN, CDR2 SYDVKM. V was clipped by 3 bases and J by 2 bases, with 11 bases between them.